This T cell receptor beta chain was observed in a study of cytomegalovirus exposure and HLA in healthy donors. CDR3 length equals 16 residues. Trimming cost V 2 bases and J 5 bases; bases outside gene matches: 7. The germline gives CDR1 MGHDK, CDR2 SYGVNS. Comments on this clone: Its specificity is unknown.

The PCR employed 60 Vbeta primers together with 13 Jbeta primers. Original processing methods: Later work found around 72 million unique TCR beta chains, with 9.5 million to 12 million shared. TCRdb's table, derived via immunoSEQ multiplex PCR, lists solely in-frame clones and lacks some. The DNA was the basis for D and trimming; V, J and clone size are from that table. Of about 85,000 clones in the sample, 50% to 80% were seen once. The study, taken as a whole, reports: Of the V segments, some could not be distinguished, including TRBV6-2 and TRBV6-3, and were excluded. TCR beta sequences reportedly predicted the HLA-A and HLA-B alleles of most subjects accurately. Earlier results showed most TCR beta V segments being productive about 90% or about 30% of the time.

The TCR comes from a man aged 25 to 45 in good health and CMV-seronegative. The rearrangement uses TRBV25-1 and TRBJ2-1, with 9 bases lining up with TRBD2. Sequences were obtained from PBMCs. The CDR3, as DNA: TGTGCCAGCAGTGAACCAGCGACTAGCGGCGACAATGAGCAGTTCTTC. Translating it yields CASSEPATSGDNEQFF.